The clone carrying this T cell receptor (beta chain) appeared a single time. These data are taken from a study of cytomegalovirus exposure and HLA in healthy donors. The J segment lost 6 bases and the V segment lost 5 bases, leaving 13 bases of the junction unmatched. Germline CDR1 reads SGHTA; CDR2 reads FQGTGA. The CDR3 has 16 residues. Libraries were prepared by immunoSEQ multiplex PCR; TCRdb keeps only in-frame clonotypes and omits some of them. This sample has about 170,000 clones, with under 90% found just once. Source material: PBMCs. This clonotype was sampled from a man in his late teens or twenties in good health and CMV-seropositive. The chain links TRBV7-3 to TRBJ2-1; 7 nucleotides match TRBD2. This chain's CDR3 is CASSPTGTTYGNEQFF. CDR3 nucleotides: TGTGCCAGCAGCCCGACCGGGACTACTTATGGCAATGAGCAGTTCTTC.